These 17 T cell receptor beta chains were sequenced from one sample in a study of blood T cells in healthy people across ages. Primers used in a second PCR of about 7 to 11 cycles were a sample-barcoded 5' primer and a J-beta primer mix. TCRdb itself ran the 5' RACE reads through MiXCR, one entry per CDR3 protein. The sample carries over a million distinct CDR3 sequences, around 59% recorded once. Material for sequencing was blood. Receptor source: a man aged 18 to 30 in good health.

The genes are TRBV5-6 and TRBJ1-2; 8 bases agree with TRBD1. J lost 6 bases, V lost 0 bases, and 10 bases had no gene match. The length of the CDR3 is 16 residues. Germline CDR1 and CDR2: SGHDT and YYEEEE. Written as DNA, the CDR3 is TGTGCCAGCAGCTTGGATGGGGCACAGGGGGGGCATGGCTACACCTTC. Translated: CASSLDGAQGGHGYTF. Full variable domain (remainder filled in from reference TRBV5-6 and TRBJ1-2): DAGVTQSPTHLIKTRGQQVTLRCSPKSGHDTVSWYQQALGQGPQFIFQYYEEEERQRGNFPDRFSGHQFPNYSSELNVNALLLGDSALYLCASSLDGAQGGHGYTFGSGTRLTVV.

The chain links TRBV30 to TRBJ1-1; D gene unclear. With 5 bases removed from V and 0 bases from J, the gap between germline ends came to 7 bases. CDR1 is GTSNPN, CDR2 SVGIG, per germline (reference sequence). The CDR3 consists of 12 residues. The CDR3 protein is CAWGRLNTEAFF. The DNA for the CDR3 is TGTGCCTGGGGACGGCTGAACACTGAAGCTTTCTTT.

The chain employs TRBV28 and TRBJ2-7; D remains ambiguous. This CDR3 has 14 residues. CDR1 MDHEN and CDR2 SYDVKM come from the germline V gene. Trimming left V 5 bases short and J 2 bases short, with 13 bases between. The DNA for the CDR3 is TGTGCCAGCAGTGCCTCATTTGCGACCTACGAGCAGTACTTC. This gives the protein CASSASFATYEQYF.

The gene calls are TRBV4-2 and TRBJ2-7, with TRBD2 matching 7 bases. In germline, CDR1 is LGHNA, CDR2 YNFKEQ. CDR3 size: 14 residues. The V segment lost 2 bases and the J segment 2 bases; nucleotides outside the gene matches: 3. The CDR3 protein is CASSQWRGTYEQYF. The DNA for the CDR3 is TGTGCCAGCAGCCAATGGCGGGGGACCTACGAGCAGTACTTC.

The gene calls are TRBV9 and TRBJ2-3; a possible D gene is TRBD2 (6 bases). Trimming cost V 4 bases and J 1 base, with 16 bases left between them. The V gene's germline CDR1 is SGDLS and CDR2 YYNGEE. The CDR3 covers 16 residues. The CDR3 loop is CASSPQGGVGTDTQYF. CDR3 DNA sequence: TGTGCCAGCAGCCCTCAGGGCGGGGTTGGCACAGATACGCAGTATTTT.

This chain uses TRBV4-1 with TRBJ1-2, with a tentative D call TRBD1 (5 bases). The germline CDR1 and CDR2 sequences are MGHRA and YSYEKL. The CDR3 contains 15 residues. Trimming removed 3 bases from V and 2 bases from J, with 13 bases in between. The CDR3 nucleotides are TGCGCCAGCAGCCAGAGGGCTGGGGGGAACTATGGCTACACCTTC. As protein: CASSQRAGGNYGYTF.

V gene TRBV29-1 combines with J gene TRBJ1-1, with a possible D match to TRBD1 (6 bases). Germline V CDR1 and CDR2: SQVTM, ANQGSEA. V was trimmed by 7 bases and J by 6 bases, leaving 21 bases between them. The CDR3 contains 14 residues. The CDR3 coding sequence is TGCAGCGCCTCACTACAGGGAGGGGAGGCTGAAGCTTTCTTT. It yields the protein CSASLQGGEAEAFF.

V usage is TRBV12-3 or TRBV12-4 and J usage is TRBJ2-3; D not certain. CDR3 length: 15 amino acids. V was trimmed by 0 bases and J by 0 bases, leaving 7 bases between them. The CDR3 coding sequence is TGTGCCAGCAGTTTAGCCCTTCTTAGCACAGATACGCAGTATTTT. It codes for CASSLALLSTDTQYF.

This clonotype was seen only once. The rearrangement links TRBV7-9 to TRBJ1-1; D perhaps matches TRBD1 (6 bases). V was clipped by 4 bases and J by 1 base, with 13 bases between them. CDR3 length: 15 amino acids. Germline lookup yields CDR1 SEHNR and CDR2 FQNEAQ (reference sequence). CDR3 amino acids: CASSSDSGANTEAFF. The CDR3 bases are TGTGCCAGCAGCTCCGATTCAGGGGCGAACACTGAAGCTTTCTTT. The full variable domain, completed using reference TRBV7-9 and TRBJ1-1, is DTGVSQNPRHKITKRGQNVTFRCDPISEHNRLYWYRQTLGQGPEFLTYFQNEAQLEKSRLLSDRFSAERPKGSFSTLEIQRTEQGDSAMYLCASSSDSGANTEAFFGQGTRLTVV.

The chain has TRBV5-1 and TRBJ2-1; D call uncertain. Trimming left V 0 bases short and J 7 bases short, with 8 bases between. The V gene's germline CDR1 is SGHRS and CDR2 YFSETQ. The CDR3 loop spans 13 amino acids. The DNA for the CDR3 is TGCGCCAGCAGCTTGGCCGAAGGGAATGAGCAGTTCTTC. As protein: CASSLAEGNEQFF.

The chain links TRBV20-1 to TRBJ2-1; weak D call: TRBD1 (5 bases). CDR1 and CDR2 from the germline V gene are DFQATT and SNEGSKA (reference sequence). Between the trimmed V and J ends, which lost 6 bases and 5 bases, there was a span of 8 bases. The CDR3 length is 11 residues. CDR3 in amino acids: CSAYRNNEQFF. For the CDR3, the DNA is TGCAGTGCCTACAGGAACAATGAGCAGTTCTTC.

The genes are TRBV28 and TRBJ1-5; a weak D match, TRBD1 (5 bases). The CDR3 spans 15 residues. The germline CDR1 and CDR2 sequences are MDHEN and SYDVKM. V lost 1 base and J 1 base, leaving 8 bases between the germline ends. The chain's CDR3 is CASSLFGASNQPQHF. Here the CDR3 DNA reads TGTGCCAGCAGTTTATTCGGGGCAAGCAATCAGCCCCAGCATTTT.

This clonotype was seen a single time. The chain couples TRBV29-1 to TRBJ2-7; 8 bases agree with TRBD1. Germline CDR1 SQVTM, CDR2 ANQGSEA. This CDR3 has 14 amino acids. V gave up 4 bases and J gave up 2 bases; unmatched junction bases: 7. CDR3 bases: TGCAGCGTTGCTGGGACAGGCAAAACCTACGAGCAGTACTTC. It translates to CSVAGTGKTYEQYF.

V and J are TRBV29-1 and TRBJ2-5; 10 bases line up with TRBD1. Near its end, the DNA agrees better with TRBJ2-7, so the J call may be wrong. CDR1 is SQVTM and CDR2 is ANQGSEA in the germline V gene. CDR3 length: 12 amino acids. CDR3 DNA: TGCAGCGCAGCGGACAGGGGGTTCGAGCAGTACTTC. This encodes CSAADRGFEQYF.

V gene TRBV6-5 combines with J gene TRBJ2-3; D gene uncertain. V gave up 6 bases and J gave up 11 bases, with 18 bases separating them. The CDR3 loop spans 13 amino acids. The germline V gene has CDR1 MNHEY and CDR2 SVGAGI. Written as DNA, the CDR3 is TGTGCCAGCAGCACGCCCTCGGTTACACGGCAGTATTTT. Its protein product is CASSTPSVTRQYF.

J is TRBJ1-2 and V is TRBV12-3 or TRBV12-4, with D perhaps matching TRBD1 (6 bases). This CDR3 contains 15 residues. V was shortened by 5 bases and J by 4 bases, with 17 bases between the two germline ends. The CDR3 sequence is CASSPQQGGLYGYTF. CDR3 coding DNA: TGTGCCAGCAGTCCACAACAGGGTGGCCTCTATGGCTACACCTTC.

This clonotype was seen at least ten times. Germline and junction disagree at one end, which may indicate a read error. The rearrangement links TRBV4-3 to TRBJ1-2, with D tentatively TRBD1 (5 bases). Germline V gene data show CDR1 as LGHNA and CDR2 as YSLEER. The CDR3 covers 14 residues. CDR3 bases: TGTGCCAGCAGCCAAGATCGGGGCGCCTATGGCTACACCTTC. Translated: CASSQDRGAYGYTF.